The rows below give T cell receptor beta chains drawn from one sample of a study of vaccination effects on CD4 cells after COVID-19. Antigens of these TCRs are unknown. Clones were sequenced by immunoSEQ multiplex PCR, and TCRdb holds only the in-frame ones, with some missing. The data contain about 46,000 clones, approximately 74% of them singletons. The sequenced sample was CD4+ T cells from PBMCs cultured without peptide, obtained before COVID-19 vaccination. The receptor set was obtained from a human donor who had a prior SARS-CoV-2 infection. CDR3s include the opening cysteine and the closing phenylalanine or tryptophan. A D gene is named only where the DNA matches it firmly. Some rows have no size entry. The others give once, few or many, or a class for an expanded clone.

d_gene: TRBD2
v_gene: TRBV30
abundance: .
j_gene: TRBJ2-3
CDR3aa: CAWDRRGADTQYF
CDR3nt: TGTGCCTGGGACCGGCGGGGGGCAGATACGCAGTATTTT

d_gene: .
v_gene: TRBV7-2
abundance: .
j_gene: TRBJ1-5
CDR3aa: CASSFRYSNQPQHF
CDR3nt: TGTGCCAGCAGCTTCAGGTATAGCAATCAGCCCCAGCATTTT

d_gene: TRBD1
v_gene: TRBV5-8
abundance: .
j_gene: TRBJ1-5
CDR3aa: CASSVGTGGNGQPQHF
CDR3nt: TGTGCCAGCAGCGTGGGGACAGGGGGAAACGGTCAGCCCCAGCATTTT

d_gene: TRBD2
v_gene: TRBV5-1
abundance: few
j_gene: TRBJ2-3
CDR3aa: CASSPGLAASTDTQYF
CDR3nt: TGCGCCAGCAGCCCCGGACTAGCGGCTAGCACAGATACGCAGTATTTT

d_gene: .
v_gene: TRBV6-4
abundance: .
j_gene: TRBJ1-1
CDR3aa: CASSATARSLEAFF
CDR3nt: TGTGCCAGCAGTGCGACCGCCCGGTCTCTTGAAGCTTTCTTT

d_gene: .
v_gene: TRBV18
abundance: .
j_gene: TRBJ2-2
CDR3aa: CASSPDQNTGELFF
CDR3nt: TGTGCCAGCTCACCTGACCAAAACACCGGGGAGCTGTTTTTT

d_gene: .
v_gene: TRBV3-1/TRBV3-2
abundance: .
j_gene: TRBJ1-1
CDR3aa: CASSQDRGEAFF
CDR3nt: TGTGCCAGCAGCCAGGACCGGGGTGAAGCTTTCTTT

d_gene: TRBD1
v_gene: TRBV7-2
abundance: .
j_gene: TRBJ2-5
CDR3aa: CASRYDREQETQYF
CDR3nt: TGTGCCAGCAGGTACGACAGGGAACAAGAGACCCAGTACTTC

d_gene: TRBD2
v_gene: TRBV5-4
abundance: .
j_gene: TRBJ2-1
CDR3aa: CASSLGHPGLAYNEQFF
CDR3nt: TGTGCCAGCAGCTTGGGACACCCGGGACTAGCCTACAATGAGCAGTTCTTC

d_gene: .
v_gene: TRBV7-9
abundance: .
j_gene: TRBJ1-5
CDR3aa: CASSLFGNQPQHF
CDR3nt: TGTGCCAGCAGCTTATTTGGGAATCAGCCCCAGCATTTT

d_gene: .
v_gene: TRBV19
abundance: .
j_gene: TRBJ1-5
CDR3aa: CASSLGGGEGQPQHF
CDR3nt: TGTGCCAGTAGTCTGGGGGGGGGCGAGGGTCAGCCCCAGCATTTT

d_gene: .
v_gene: TRBV30
abundance: .
j_gene: TRBJ2-5
CDR3aa: CAWSRTPSQETQYF
CDR3nt: TGTGCCTGGAGTAGGACTCCTTCTCAAGAGACCCAGTACTTC

d_gene: .
v_gene: TRBV6-5
abundance: .
j_gene: TRBJ2-7
CDR3aa: CASGFGTSYEQYF
CDR3nt: TGTGCCAGCGGTTTTGGGACCTCCTACGAGCAGTACTTC

d_gene: .
v_gene: TRBV3-1/TRBV3-2
abundance: .
j_gene: TRBJ2-7
CDR3aa: CASSLGERVSYEQYF
CDR3nt: TGTGCCAGCAGCCTAGGAGAGCGGGTTTCCTACGAGCAGTACTTC

d_gene: TRBD2
v_gene: TRBV5-8
abundance: few
j_gene: TRBJ2-5
CDR3aa: CASSSGTSGIETQYF
CDR3nt: TGTGCCAGCAGCTCTGGGACTAGCGGGATTGAGACCCAGTACTTC

d_gene: TRBD1
v_gene: TRBV15
abundance: .
j_gene: TRBJ1-1
CDR3aa: CATNPRQGRSEAFF
CDR3nt: TGTGCCACCAACCCAAGACAGGGGCGGTCTGAAGCTTTCTTT

d_gene: .
v_gene: TRBV12-3/TRBV12-4
abundance: .
j_gene: TRBJ2-3
CDR3aa: CASSGLRPDTQYF
CDR3nt: TGTGCCAGCAGCGGACTTCGTCCGGATACGCAGTATTTT

d_gene: TRBD1
v_gene: TRBV2
abundance: .
j_gene: TRBJ1-5
CDR3aa: CASQEGTGNQPQHF
CDR3nt: TGTGCCTCGCAAGAGGGGACAGGCAATCAGCCCCAGCATTTT

d_gene: TRBD1
v_gene: TRBV29-1
abundance: .
j_gene: TRBJ1-5
CDR3aa: CSVGTEDQPQHF
CDR3nt: TGCAGCGTCGGGACAGAGGATCAGCCCCAGCATTTT

d_gene: TRBD1
v_gene: TRBV3-1/TRBV3-2
abundance: .
j_gene: TRBJ1-2
CDR3aa: CASSQSGGGYTF
CDR3nt: TGTGCCAGCAGCCAGTCAGGGGGCGGCTACACCTTC

d_gene: .
v_gene: TRBV28
abundance: .
j_gene: TRBJ2-7
CDR3aa: CASSFHSNEQYF
CDR3nt: TGTGCCAGCAGTTTCCATTCTAACGAGCAGTACTTC

d_gene: TRBD2
v_gene: TRBV24-1
abundance: .
j_gene: TRBJ2-1
CDR3aa: CATSDATSGVYNEQFF
CDR3nt: TGTGCCACCAGTGATGCGACTAGCGGAGTCTACAATGAGCAGTTCTTC

d_gene: .
v_gene: TRBV21-1
abundance: .
j_gene: TRBJ2-5
CDR3aa: CASRKGAGGLQETQYF
CDR3nt: TGTGCCAGCAGGAAAGGGGCAGGGGGACTCCAAGAGACCCAGTACTTC

d_gene: .
v_gene: TRBV18
abundance: .
j_gene: TRBJ1-2
CDR3aa: CASSPGEEGYTF
CDR3nt: TGTGCCAGCTCACCGGGGGAGGAGGGCTACACCTTC

d_gene: .
v_gene: TRBV6-1
abundance: .
j_gene: TRBJ2-7
CDR3aa: CASSDTTYEQYF
CDR3nt: TGTGCCAGCAGTGACACAACCTACGAGCAGTACTTC

d_gene: TRBD1
v_gene: TRBV19
abundance: few
j_gene: TRBJ2-7
CDR3aa: CASRQTGFIEEQYF
CDR3nt: TGTGCCAGTAGACAGACAGGGTTCATCGAGGAGCAGTACTTC

d_gene: TRBD1
v_gene: TRBV6-6
abundance: few
j_gene: TRBJ1-6
CDR3aa: CASSPTGTDSPLHF
CDR3nt: TGTGCCAGCAGCCCGACAGGGACCGATTCACCCCTCCACTTT

d_gene: .
v_gene: TRBV24-1
abundance: .
j_gene: TRBJ2-7
CDR3aa: CATSDLGRAVGEQYF
CDR3nt: TGTGCCACCAGTGATTTGGGCAGGGCGGTGGGCGAGCAGTACTTC

d_gene: TRBD2
v_gene: TRBV7-6
abundance: .
j_gene: TRBJ2-5
CDR3aa: CASSLEGTSRETQYF
CDR3nt: TGTGCCAGCAGCTTAGAAGGGACTAGCCGCGAGACCCAGTACTTC

d_gene: TRBD2
v_gene: TRBV30
abundance: .
j_gene: TRBJ2-3
CDR3aa: CAWSPSSGRVRADTQYF
CDR3nt: TGTGCCTGGAGTCCCTCAAGCGGGAGAGTTCGGGCAGATACGCAGTATTTT

d_gene: .
v_gene: TRBV18
abundance: .
j_gene: TRBJ2-1
CDR3aa: CASSHGGVWYNEQFF
CDR3nt: TGTGCCAGTTCACATGGGGGAGTCTGGTACAATGAGCAGTTCTTC

d_gene: TRBD2
v_gene: TRBV7-3
abundance: .
j_gene: TRBJ2-2
CDR3aa: CASRPTSGTGELFF
CDR3nt: TGTGCCAGCAGACCGACTAGCGGTACCGGGGAGCTGTTTTTT

d_gene: .
v_gene: TRBV7-9
abundance: .
j_gene: TRBJ1-3
CDR3aa: CASSLLDPRSGNTIYF
CDR3nt: TGTGCCAGCAGCTTATTGGACCCTCGGTCGGGAAACACCATATATTTT

d_gene: TRBD2
v_gene: TRBV2
abundance: once
j_gene: TRBJ2-5
CDR3aa: CASTLPPGGETQYF
CDR3nt: TGTGCCAGCACCCTCCCCCCGGGGGGAGAGACCCAGTACTTC

d_gene: .
v_gene: TRBV5-1
abundance: .
j_gene: TRBJ2-7
CDR3aa: CASTDPLDISYEQYF
CDR3nt: TGCGCCAGCACCGACCCTCTGGACATCTCCTACGAGCAGTACTTC

d_gene: .
v_gene: TRBV5-1
abundance: .
j_gene: TRBJ2-1
CDR3aa: CASSLMVQNNEQFF
CDR3nt: TGCGCCAGCAGCTTGATGGTCCAGAACAATGAGCAGTTCTTC

d_gene: .
v_gene: TRBV5-1
abundance: .
j_gene: TRBJ2-2
CDR3aa: CASSATDGTGELFF
CDR3nt: TGCGCCAGCAGCGCTACGGACGGGACCGGGGAGCTGTTTTTT

d_gene: TRBD2
v_gene: TRBV2
abundance: .
j_gene: TRBJ2-5
CDR3aa: CASSVALAGEETQYF
CDR3nt: TGTGCCAGCAGTGTCGCACTAGCGGGAGAAGAGACCCAGTACTTC

d_gene: TRBD2
v_gene: TRBV10-3
abundance: .
j_gene: TRBJ2-3
CDR3aa: CAISGTSGGAWDTQYF
CDR3nt: TGTGCCATCAGTGGGACTAGCGGGGGGGCCTGGGATACGCAGTATTTT

d_gene: .
v_gene: TRBV11-3
abundance: few
j_gene: TRBJ1-2
CDR3aa: CASSLVQGIALWLPYGYTF
CDR3nt: TGTGCCAGCAGCTTAGTGCAGGGCATTGCGCTATGGCTACCCTATGGCTACACCTTC

d_gene: TRBD1
v_gene: TRBV5-1
abundance: once
j_gene: TRBJ1-2
CDR3aa: CASSTHRGQDYGYTF
CDR3nt: TGCGCCAGCAGCACCCACAGGGGGCAGGACTATGGCTACACCTTC

d_gene: .
v_gene: TRBV7-8
abundance: .
j_gene: TRBJ2-5
CDR3aa: CASSLGPAETQYF
CDR3nt: TGTGCCAGCAGCTTGGGCCCCGCTGAGACCCAGTACTTC